This T cell receptor (beta chain) stems from a study of CD8+ T cells in alopecia areata. Researchers took lesional scalp punch biopsies and peripheral blood from people who were alopecia areata patients. Extracted RNA was reverse transcribed, and the resulting cDNA served as sequencing template. Some clones are missing from TCRdb's copy, which holds only in-frame ones; the method was immunoSEQ multiplex PCR. The sample records 70,000 to 95,000 clones, roughly 47% being singletons. V lost 4 bases and J lost 2, with 6 bases in between. This CDR3 is built from 12 residues. Germline V CDR1 and CDR2: SGHAT, FQNNGV.

This receptor was identified in a human donor with alopecia areata. The specimen was NKG2D-high CD8+ T cells sorted from blood. The chain joins TRBV11-2 to TRBJ2-7; D ambiguous. CDR3 residues: CASSWAAYEQYF. CDR3 coding DNA: TGTGCCAGCAGCTGGGCTGCCTACGAGCAGTACTTC. The full variable domain, completed using reference TRBV11-2 and TRBJ2-7, is EAGVAQSPRYKIIEKRQSVAFWCNPISGHATLYWYQQILGQGPKLLIQFQNNGVVDDSQLPKDRFSAERLKGVDSTLKIQPAKLEDSAVYLCASSWAAYEQYFGPGTRLTVT.